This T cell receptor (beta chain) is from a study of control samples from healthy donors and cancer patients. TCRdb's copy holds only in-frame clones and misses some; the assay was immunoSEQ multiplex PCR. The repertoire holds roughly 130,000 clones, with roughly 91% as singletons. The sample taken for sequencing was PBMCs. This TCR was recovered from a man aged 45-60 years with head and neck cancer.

The CDR3 here is CASSPGHGAGTYEQYF. The CDR3 DNA reads as TGTGCCAGCAGCCCGGGTCATGGGGCTGGAACCTACGAGCAGTACTTC. The genes are TRBV9 and TRBJ2-7, with D possibly being TRBD1 (5 bases). Germline CDR1 and CDR2: SGDLS and YYNGEE. The CDR3 covers 16 residues. Trimming took 4 bases from V and 2 from J, leaving 19 bases between them.